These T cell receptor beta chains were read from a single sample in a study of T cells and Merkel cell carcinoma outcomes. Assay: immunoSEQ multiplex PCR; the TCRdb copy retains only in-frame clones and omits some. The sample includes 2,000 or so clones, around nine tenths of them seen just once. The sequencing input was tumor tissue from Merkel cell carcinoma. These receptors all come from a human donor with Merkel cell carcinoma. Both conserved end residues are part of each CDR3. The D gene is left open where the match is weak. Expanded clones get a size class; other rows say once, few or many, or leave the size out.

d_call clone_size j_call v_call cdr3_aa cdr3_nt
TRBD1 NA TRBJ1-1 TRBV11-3 CASSYRDRATEAFF TGTGCCAGCAGCTACCGGGACAGGGCCACTGAAGCTTTCTTT
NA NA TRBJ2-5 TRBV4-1 CASSPPGTSKETQYF TGCGCCAGCAGCCCCCCCGGGACATCCAAAGAGACCCAGTACTTC
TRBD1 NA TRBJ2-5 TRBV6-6 CASTGQGLGAETQYF TGTGCCAGCACCGGACAGGGTCTGGGAGCTGAGACCCAGTACTTC
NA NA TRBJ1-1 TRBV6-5 CASRTPRDTEAFF TGTGCCAGCAGAACCCCAAGGGACACTGAAGCTTTCTTT
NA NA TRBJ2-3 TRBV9 CASSEGRQTSTDTQYF TGTGCCAGCAGCGAGGGACGGCAGACTAGCACAGATACGCAGTATTTT
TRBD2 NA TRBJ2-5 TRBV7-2 CASSFLAGTQETQYF TGTGCCAGCAGCTTTCTAGCGGGGACTCAAGAGACCCAGTACTTC
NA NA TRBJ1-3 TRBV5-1 CASSEAGNTIYF TGCGCCAGCAGTGAAGCTGGAAACACCATATATTTT
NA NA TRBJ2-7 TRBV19 CASSQGFYEQYF TGTGCCAGTAGCCAGGGATTCTACGAGCAGTACTTC
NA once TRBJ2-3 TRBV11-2 CASSTRRADTQYF TGTGCTAGCAGCACCCGGCGGGCAGATACGCAGTATTTT
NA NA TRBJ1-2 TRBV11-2 CASSRDKFPGNYGYTF TGTGCCAGCAGCCGAGACAAGTTCCCCGGGAACTATGGCTACACCTTC
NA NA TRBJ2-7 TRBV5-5 CASSLLLTSYEQYF TGTGCCAGCAGCTTGCTACTAACCTCCTACGAGCAGTACTTC
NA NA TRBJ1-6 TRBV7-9 CASSLASPLHF TGTGCCAGCAGCTTAGCTTCACCCCTCCACTTT
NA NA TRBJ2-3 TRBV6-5 CASSYSDGSDTDTQYF TGTGCCAGCAGTTACTCGGACGGGAGTGACACAGATACGCAGTATTTT
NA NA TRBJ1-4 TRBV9 CASSVGARFNEKLFF TGTGCCAGCAGCGTAGGAGCCAGGTTTAATGAAAAACTGTTTTTT
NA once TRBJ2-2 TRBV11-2 CASRRGQANTGELFF TGTGCCAGCAGGCGGGGGCAGGCGAACACCGGGGAGCTGTTTTTT
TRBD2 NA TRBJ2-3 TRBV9 CASSVEAGGRTDTQYF TGTGCCAGCAGCGTAGAGGCGGGAGGCCGCACAGATACGCAGTATTTT
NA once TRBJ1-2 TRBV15 CATSRIRDKLFYGYTF TGTGCCACCAGCCGAATACGGGACAAACTTTTCTATGGCTACACCTTC